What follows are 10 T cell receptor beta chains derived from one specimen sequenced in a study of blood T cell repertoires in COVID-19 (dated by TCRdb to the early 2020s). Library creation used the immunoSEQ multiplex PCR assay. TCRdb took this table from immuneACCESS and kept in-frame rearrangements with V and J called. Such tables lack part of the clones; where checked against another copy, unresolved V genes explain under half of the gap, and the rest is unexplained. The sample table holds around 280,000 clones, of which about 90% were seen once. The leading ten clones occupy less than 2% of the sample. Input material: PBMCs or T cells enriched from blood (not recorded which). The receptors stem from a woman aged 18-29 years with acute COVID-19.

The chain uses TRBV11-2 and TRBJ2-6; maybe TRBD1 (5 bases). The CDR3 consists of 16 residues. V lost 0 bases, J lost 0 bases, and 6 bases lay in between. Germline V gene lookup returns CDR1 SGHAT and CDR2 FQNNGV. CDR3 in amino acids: CASSLDRVSGANVLTF. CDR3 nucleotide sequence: TGTGCCAGCAGCTTAGACAGGGTCTCTGGGGCCAACGTCCTGACTTTC.

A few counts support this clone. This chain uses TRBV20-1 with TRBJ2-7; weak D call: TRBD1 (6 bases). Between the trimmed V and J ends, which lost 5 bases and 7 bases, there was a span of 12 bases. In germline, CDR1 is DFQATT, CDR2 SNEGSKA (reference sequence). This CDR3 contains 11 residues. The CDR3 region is CSASQGWEQYF. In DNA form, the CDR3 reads TGCAGTGCTTCCCAGGGGTGGGAGCAGTACTTC.

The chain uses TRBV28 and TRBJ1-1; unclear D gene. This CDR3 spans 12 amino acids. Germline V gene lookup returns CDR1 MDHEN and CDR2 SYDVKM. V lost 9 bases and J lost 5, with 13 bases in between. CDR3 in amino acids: CASDTPWTEAFF. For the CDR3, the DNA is TGTGCCAGTGACACCCCCTGGACTGAAGCTTTCTTT.

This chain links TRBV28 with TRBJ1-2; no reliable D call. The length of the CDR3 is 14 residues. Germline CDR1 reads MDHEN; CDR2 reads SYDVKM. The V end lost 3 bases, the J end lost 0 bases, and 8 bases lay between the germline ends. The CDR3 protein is CASSFSVSNYGYTF. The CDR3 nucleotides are TGTGCCAGCAGTTTTTCAGTTTCTAACTATGGCTACACCTTC.

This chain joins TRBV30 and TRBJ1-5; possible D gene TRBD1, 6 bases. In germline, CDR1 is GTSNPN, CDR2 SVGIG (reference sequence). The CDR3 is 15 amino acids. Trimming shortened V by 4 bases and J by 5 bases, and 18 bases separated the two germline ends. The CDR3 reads CAWNSFGGAHQPQHF. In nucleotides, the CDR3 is TGTGCCTGGAATTCCTTCGGGGGGGCCCATCAGCCCCAGCATTTT.

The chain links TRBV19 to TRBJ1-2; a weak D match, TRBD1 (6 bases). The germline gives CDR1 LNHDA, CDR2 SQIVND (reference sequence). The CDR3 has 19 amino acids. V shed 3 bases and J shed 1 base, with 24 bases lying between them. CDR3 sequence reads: CASSIGQYNPLWVNYGYTF. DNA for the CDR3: TGTGCCAGTAGTATCGGACAGTATAACCCTTTGTGGGTTAACTATGGCTACACCTTC.

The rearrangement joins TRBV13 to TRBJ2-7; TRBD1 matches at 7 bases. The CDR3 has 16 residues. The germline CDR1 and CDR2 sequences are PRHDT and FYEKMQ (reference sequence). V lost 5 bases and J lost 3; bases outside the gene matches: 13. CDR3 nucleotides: TGTGCCAGCAGCCTACGACCACCGGGACAGAGCTACGAGCAGTACTTC. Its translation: CASSLRPPGQSYEQYF. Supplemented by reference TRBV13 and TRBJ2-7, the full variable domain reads AAGVIQSPRHLIKEKRETATLKCYPIPRHDTVYWYQQGPGQDPQFLISFYEKMQSDKGSIPDRFSAQQFSDYHSELNMSSLELGDSALYFCASSLRPPGQSYEQYFGPGTRLTVT.

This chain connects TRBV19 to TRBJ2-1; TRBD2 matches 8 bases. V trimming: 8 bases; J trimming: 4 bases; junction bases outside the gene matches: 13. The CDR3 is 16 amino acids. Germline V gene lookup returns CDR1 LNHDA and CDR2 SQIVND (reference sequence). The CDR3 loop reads CASSQELTSGYNEQFF. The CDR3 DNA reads TGTGCCAGTTCACAGGAGTTAACTAGCGGTTACAATGAGCAGTTCTTC.

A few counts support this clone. Here the CDR3 reads CASSIPRGRNTEAFF. In nucleotides, the CDR3 is TGTGCCAGTAGTATTCCCAGGGGGAGAAACACTGAAGCTTTCTTT. The chain employs TRBV19 and TRBJ1-1; 7 bases are a match to TRBD1. Trimming removed 3 bases from V and 2 bases from J; junction bases left unmatched: 6. The length of the CDR3 is 15 residues. CDR1 and CDR2 from the germline V gene are LNHDA and SQIVND (reference sequence).

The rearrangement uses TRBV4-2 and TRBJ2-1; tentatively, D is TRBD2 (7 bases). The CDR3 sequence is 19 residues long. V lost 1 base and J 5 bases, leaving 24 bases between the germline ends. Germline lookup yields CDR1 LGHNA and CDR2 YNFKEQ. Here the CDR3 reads CASSQGSRGGGAGHNEQFF. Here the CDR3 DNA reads TGTGCCAGCAGCCAAGGATCCCGAGGCGGGGGCGCGGGCCACAATGAGCAGTTCTTC.